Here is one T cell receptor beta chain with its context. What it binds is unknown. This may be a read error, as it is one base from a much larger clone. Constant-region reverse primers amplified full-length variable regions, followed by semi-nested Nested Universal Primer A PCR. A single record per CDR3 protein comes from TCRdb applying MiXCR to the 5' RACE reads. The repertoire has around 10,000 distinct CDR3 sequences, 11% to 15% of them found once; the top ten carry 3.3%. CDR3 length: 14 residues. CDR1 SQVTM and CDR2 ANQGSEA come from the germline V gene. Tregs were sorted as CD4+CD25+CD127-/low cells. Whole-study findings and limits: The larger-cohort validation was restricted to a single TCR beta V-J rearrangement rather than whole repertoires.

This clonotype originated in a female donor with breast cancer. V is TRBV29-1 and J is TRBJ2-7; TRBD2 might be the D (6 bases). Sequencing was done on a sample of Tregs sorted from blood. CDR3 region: CGVESGGASYEQYF. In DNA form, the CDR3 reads TGCGGCGTTGAATCCGGAGGGGCTTCCTACGAGCAGTACTTC.